The clone carrying this T cell receptor (beta chain) has a handful of counts. The antigen is unknown. Using its own MiXCR run on the RT-PCR reads, TCRdb lists one record per CDR3 protein. Of about 190,000 distinct CDR3 sequences listed, approximately 14% are singletons. The CDR3 covers 17 residues. Trimming shortened V by 0 bases and J by 0 bases, and 9 bases separated the two germline ends. Germline loops: CDR1 SGHDN, CDR2 FVKESK. These data belong to a study of response to subunit inactivated influenza vaccine. Study-level points and caveats: It was suggested by the authors that few new T cells are recruited by each seasonal influenza vaccination.

The receptor comes from a middle-aged man who received an inactivated influenza vaccine. The input for sequencing was CD8+ T cells sorted from PBMCs, taken approximately 5 days after vaccination. The chain uses TRBV14 and TRBJ1-6, with no clear D. The CDR3 DNA follows: TGTGCCAGCAGCCAAGATCAGGCCGCCTCCTATAATTCACCCCTCCACTTT. This codes for CASSQDQAASYNSPLHF.